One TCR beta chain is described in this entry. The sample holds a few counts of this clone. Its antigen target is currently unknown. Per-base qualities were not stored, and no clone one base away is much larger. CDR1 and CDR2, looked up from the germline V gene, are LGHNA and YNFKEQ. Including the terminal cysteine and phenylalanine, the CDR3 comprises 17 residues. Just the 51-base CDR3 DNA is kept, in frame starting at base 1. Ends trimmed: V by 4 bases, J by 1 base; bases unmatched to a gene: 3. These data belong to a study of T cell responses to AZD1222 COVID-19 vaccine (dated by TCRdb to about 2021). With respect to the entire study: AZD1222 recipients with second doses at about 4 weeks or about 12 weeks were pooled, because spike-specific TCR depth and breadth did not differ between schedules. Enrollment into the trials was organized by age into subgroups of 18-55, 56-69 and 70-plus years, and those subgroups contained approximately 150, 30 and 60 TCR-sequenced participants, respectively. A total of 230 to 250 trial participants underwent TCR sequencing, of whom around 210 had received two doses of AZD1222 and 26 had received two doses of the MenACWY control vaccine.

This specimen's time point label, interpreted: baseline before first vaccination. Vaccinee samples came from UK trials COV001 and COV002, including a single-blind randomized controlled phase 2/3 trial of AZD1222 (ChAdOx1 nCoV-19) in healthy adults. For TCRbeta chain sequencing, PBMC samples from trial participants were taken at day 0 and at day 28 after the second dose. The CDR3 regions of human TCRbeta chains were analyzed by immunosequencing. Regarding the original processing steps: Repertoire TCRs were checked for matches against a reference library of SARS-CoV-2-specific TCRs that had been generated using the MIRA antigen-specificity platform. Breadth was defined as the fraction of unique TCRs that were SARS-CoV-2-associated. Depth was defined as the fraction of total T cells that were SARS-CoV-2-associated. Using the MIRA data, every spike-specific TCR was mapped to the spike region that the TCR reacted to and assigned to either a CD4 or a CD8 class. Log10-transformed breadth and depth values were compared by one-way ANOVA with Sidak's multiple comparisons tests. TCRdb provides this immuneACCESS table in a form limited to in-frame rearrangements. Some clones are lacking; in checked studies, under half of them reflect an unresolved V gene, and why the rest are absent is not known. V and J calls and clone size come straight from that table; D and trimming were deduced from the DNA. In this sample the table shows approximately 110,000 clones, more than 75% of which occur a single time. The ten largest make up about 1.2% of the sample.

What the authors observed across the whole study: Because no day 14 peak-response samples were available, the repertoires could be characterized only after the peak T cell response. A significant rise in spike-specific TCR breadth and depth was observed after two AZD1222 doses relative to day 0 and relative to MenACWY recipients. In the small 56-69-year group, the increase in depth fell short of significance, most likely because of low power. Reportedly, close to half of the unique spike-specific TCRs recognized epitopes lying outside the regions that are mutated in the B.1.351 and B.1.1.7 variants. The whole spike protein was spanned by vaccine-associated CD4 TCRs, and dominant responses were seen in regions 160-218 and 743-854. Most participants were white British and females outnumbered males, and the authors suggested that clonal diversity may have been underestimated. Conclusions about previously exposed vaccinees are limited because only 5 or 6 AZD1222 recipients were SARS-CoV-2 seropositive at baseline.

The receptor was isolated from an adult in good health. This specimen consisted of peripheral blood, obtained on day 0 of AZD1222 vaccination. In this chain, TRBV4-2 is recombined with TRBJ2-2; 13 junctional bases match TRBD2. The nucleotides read TGTGCCAGCAGCCCCGGGACTAGCGGGGTGAACACCGGGGAGCTGTTTTTT. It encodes CASSPGTSGVNTGELFF.